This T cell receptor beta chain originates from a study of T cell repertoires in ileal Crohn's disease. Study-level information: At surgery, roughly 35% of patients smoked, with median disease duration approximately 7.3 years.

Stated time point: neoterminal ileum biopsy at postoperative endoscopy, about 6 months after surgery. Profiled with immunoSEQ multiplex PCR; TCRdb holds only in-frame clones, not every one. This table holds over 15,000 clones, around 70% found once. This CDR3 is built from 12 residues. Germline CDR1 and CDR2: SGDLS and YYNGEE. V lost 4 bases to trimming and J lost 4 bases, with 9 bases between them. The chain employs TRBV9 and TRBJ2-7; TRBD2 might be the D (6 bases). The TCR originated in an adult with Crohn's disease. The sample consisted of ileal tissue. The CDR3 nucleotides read TGTGCCAGCAGCCCCGGGGGATACGAGCAGTACTTC. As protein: CASSPGGYEQYF.